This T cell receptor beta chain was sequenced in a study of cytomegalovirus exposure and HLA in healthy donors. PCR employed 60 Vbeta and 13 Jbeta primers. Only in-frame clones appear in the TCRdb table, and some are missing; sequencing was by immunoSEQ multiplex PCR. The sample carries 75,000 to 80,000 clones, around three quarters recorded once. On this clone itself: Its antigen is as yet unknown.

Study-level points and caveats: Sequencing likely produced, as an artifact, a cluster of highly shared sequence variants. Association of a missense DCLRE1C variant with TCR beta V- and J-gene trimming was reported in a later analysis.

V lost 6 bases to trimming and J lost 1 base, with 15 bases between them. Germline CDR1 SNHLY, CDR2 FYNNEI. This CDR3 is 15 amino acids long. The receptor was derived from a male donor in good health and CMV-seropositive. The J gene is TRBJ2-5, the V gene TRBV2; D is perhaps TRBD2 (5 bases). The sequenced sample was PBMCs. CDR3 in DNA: TGTGCCAGCAGCCATCGAGGGCTCCCCCAAGAGACCCAGTACTTC. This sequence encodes CASSHRGLPQETQYF.